This T cell receptor (beta chain) was captured by sequencing in a study of blood T cell repertoires in COVID-19. About the research overall: Whether acute or convalescent, the COVID-19 samples came from the United States, Italy and Spain. T cells, B-cell-depleted T cells, or PBMCs provided the cDNA or gDNA that served as material.

Original data processing: Nucleated cell number was recorded as an estimate derived from reference gene primer amplification. Sequencing used immunoSEQ multiplex PCR; TCRdb keeps in-frame clones, though not all of them. V, J and clone size were drawn from that table, and D and trimming were deduced from the DNA. The repertoire includes about 25,000 clones, 85% to 90% of them detected once, and approximately 17% sits in the top ten. V lost 3 bases to trimming and J lost 4 bases; unmatched junction nucleotides: 2. Germline V CDR1 and CDR2: SQVTM, ANQGSEA. CDR3 length: 13 amino acids. The chain employs TRBV29-1 and TRBJ2-3; TRBD1 agrees at 9 bases. The receptor was derived from a woman aged 80 or over with acute or convalescent COVID-19. The sequenced sample was peripheral blood. In nucleotides, the CDR3 is TGCAGCGTTGATAACAGGGGGCCAGATACGCAGTATTTT. Translating it yields CSVDNRGPDTQYF.